Each of the 26 T cell receptor beta chains below was sequenced from the same sample in a study of CD8 T cells in ankylosing spondylitis. From the 5' RACE reads, TCRdb called clonotypes with MiXCR, one entry per CDR3 protein. The data contain about 360,000 distinct CDR3 sequences, 20% to 25% of them singletons. Sequencing was carried out using blood, either unsorted or a sorted T cell fraction (not recorded which). The receptor source for this set is a male donor with ankylosing spondylitis or in good health (not recorded which).

There are a few counts of this clonotype. V is TRBV10-3 and J is TRBJ2-5, with 7 nucleotides matching TRBD2. The trim removed 0 bases at V and 4 bases at J, leaving 2 bases unmatched. The CDR3 spans 14 residues. The germline CDR1 and CDR2 sequences are ENHRY and SYGVKD. The chain's CDR3 is CAISESGGGETQYF. The CDR3 nucleotides read TGTGCCATCAGTGAGTCAGGCGGGGGAGAGACCCAGTACTTC.

V usage is TRBV11-2 and J usage is TRBJ2-1, with 7 bases matching TRBD2. J was trimmed by 3 bases and V by 1 base; bases with no gene match: 3. Per germline, CDR1 SGHAT and CDR2 FQNNGV. This CDR3 is 15 amino acids long. The CDR3 here is CASSLVAGDYNEQFF. CDR3 DNA sequence: TGTGCCAGCAGCTTAGTGGCGGGGGACTACAATGAGCAGTTCTTC. The whole variable domain, remainder taken from reference TRBV11-2 and TRBJ2-1, is EAGVAQSPRYKIIEKRQSVAFWCNPISGHATLYWYQQILGQGPKLLIQFQNNGVVDDSQLPKDRFSAERLKGVDSTLKIQPAKLEDSAVYLCASSLVAGDYNEQFFGPGTRLTVL.

The genes are TRBV29-1 and TRBJ2-5; D remains ambiguous. This CDR3 region has 12 residues. The V end was cut by 2 bases, the J end by 2 bases, with 6 bases between. CDR1 is SQVTM and CDR2 is ANQGSEA in the germline V gene. The CDR3 reads CSVEYSQETQYF. The CDR3 nucleotides are TGCAGCGTTGAATACAGTCAAGAGACCCAGTACTTC.

The chain couples TRBV12-3 or TRBV12-4 to TRBJ2-1; TRBD1 matches 7 bases. The V segment lost 7 bases and the J segment 4 bases; nucleotides outside the gene matches: 10. The CDR3 spans 15 residues. For the CDR3, the DNA is TGTGCCAGCAAACTTCGGACAGGACAATACAATGAGCAGTTCTTC. As protein: CASKLRTGQYNEQFF.

This clonotype turned up a few times. The rearrangement uses TRBV29-1 and TRBJ2-1; D may be TRBD1 or TRBD2 (5 bases each). V dropped 2 bases and J dropped 4 bases, with 15 bases sitting between them. Germline-derived CDR1 and CDR2 are SQVTM and ANQGSEA. The CDR3 extends over 15 amino acids. CDR3: CSVERVRDRYNEQFF. Here the CDR3 DNA reads TGCAGCGTTGAAAGAGTCCGGGACCGATACAATGAGCAGTTCTTC.

This clonotype was detected only a few times. CDR3 sequence: CAWWTGDNYGYTF. The CDR3 DNA reads TGTGCCTGGTGGACAGGGGACAACTATGGCTACACCTTC. The genes are TRBV30 and TRBJ1-2; 9 bases map to TRBD1. Trimming cost V 5 bases and J 2 bases; bases outside gene matches: 3. Germline-derived CDR1 and CDR2 are GTSNPN and SVGIG (reference sequence). This CDR3 region has 13 residues.

The rearrangement uses TRBV5-1 and TRBJ2-1, with D tentatively TRBD2 (5 bases). Germline V CDR1 and CDR2: SGHRS, YFSETQ. CDR3 length: 17 residues. V lost 0 bases and J 2 bases, leaving 15 bases between the germline ends. Here the CDR3 reads CASSLVAGDRPYNEQFF. The CDR3 DNA reads as TGCGCCAGCAGCTTGGTTGCCGGGGATCGTCCCTACAATGAGCAGTTCTTC. Supplemented by reference TRBV5-1 and TRBJ2-1, the full variable domain reads KAGVTQTPRYLIKTRGQQVTLSCSPISGHRSVSWYQQTPGQGLQFLFEYFSETQRNKGNFPGRFSGRQFSNSRSEMNVSTLELGDSALYLCASSLVAGDRPYNEQFFGPGTRLTVL.

V is TRBV28 and J is TRBJ2-1; 8 nucleotides agree with TRBD1. Germline trimming cut 4 bases from V and 8 bases from J; bases unmatched to any gene: 4. CDR1 and CDR2 from the germline V gene are MDHEN and SYDVKM. The CDR3 loop spans 13 amino acids. This CDR3 reads CASSSQGADEQFF. CDR3 coding DNA: TGTGCCAGCAGTTCTCAGGGGGCCGATGAGCAGTTCTTC. The entire variable domain, with the rest obtained from reference TRBV28 and TRBJ2-1, is as follows: DVKVTQSSRYLVKRTGEKVFLECVQDMDHENMFWYRQDPGLGLRLIYFSYDVKMKEKGDIPEGYSVSREKKERFSLILESASTNQTSMYLCASSSQGADEQFFGPGTRLTVL.

This clonotype showed up just a few times. The rearrangement joins TRBV5-6 to TRBJ2-3; D is ambiguous. The V gene's germline CDR1 is SGHDT and CDR2 YYEEEE. The length of the CDR3 is 12 residues. V shed 2 bases and J shed 4 bases, with 5 bases lying between them. The CDR3 DNA follows: TGTGCCAGCAGCTTCTCGTCAGATACGCAGTATTTT. Protein: CASSFSSDTQYF.

In its sample, this clonotype was seen a few times. This chain uses TRBV10-3 with TRBJ1-2; D call uncertain. The V end was cut by 5 bases, the J end by 10 bases, with 11 bases between. The CDR3 has 11 amino acids. Germline CDR1 ENHRY, CDR2 SYGVKD. CDR3 coding DNA: TGTGCCATCAGTCCCGGTCGAGACTACACCTTC. It translates to CAISPGRDYTF.

This chain joins TRBV7-8 and TRBJ2-3; D not certain. The germline V and J ends were trimmed by 7 bases and 0 bases, with 20 bases remaining between them. The germline V gene encodes CDR1 SGHVS and CDR2 FQNEAQ. The CDR3 length is 17 residues. CDR3 amino acids: CASTTVVASRSTDTQYF. CDR3 sequence (DNA): TGTGCCAGCACCACGGTGGTCGCTAGTCGAAGCACAGATACGCAGTATTTT.

This clonotype has just a few counts. This chain connects TRBV4-2 to TRBJ2-1; the D is unclear. Per the germline V gene, CDR1 is LGHNA and CDR2 is YNFKEQ. The CDR3 is 13 amino acids. Trimming cost V 5 bases and J 5 bases, with 10 bases left between them. CDR3 coding DNA: TGTGCCAGCAGCGACATACCCAACAATGAGCAGTTCTTC. Translation: CASSDIPNNEQFF.

This rearrangement joins TRBV7-9 to TRBJ2-2; D gene unclear. Trimming removed 3 bases from V and 3 bases from J, with 11 bases in between. The germline V gene encodes CDR1 SEHNR and CDR2 FQNEAQ (reference sequence). The CDR3 runs to 15 residues. CDR3 region: CASSFGRIHTGELFF. For the CDR3, the DNA is TGTGCCAGCAGCTTCGGACGGATTCACACCGGGGAGCTGTTTTTT.

This chain links TRBV12-3 or TRBV12-4 with TRBJ1-2, with 7 bases aligning to TRBD1. The V and J ends lost 7 bases and 2 bases, in that order; junction bases with no gene match: 10. The length of the CDR3 is 15 residues. The CDR3: CASIGPRGGNYGYTF. The CDR3, as DNA: TGTGCCAGCATAGGGCCCAGGGGGGGAAACTATGGCTACACCTTC.

The chain carries TRBV2 and TRBJ2-1; either TRBD1 or TRBD2 may supply D (5 bases each). Germline CDR1 is SNHLY and CDR2 is FYNNEI. Deletions cut 6 bases from V and 0 bases from J, with 24 bases between. The CDR3 runs 19 residues. CDR3 coding DNA: TGTGCCAGCAGGGGGTTGGGACCCGAATCCCTGAGCTCCTACAATGAGCAGTTCTTC. Protein product: CASRGLGPESLSSYNEQFF.

The count of this clonotype is one. This rearrangement joins TRBV10-3 to TRBJ2-5; TRBD1 matches at 7 bases. CDR3 length equals 14 residues. The germline CDR1 and CDR2 sequences are ENHRY and SYGVKD. With V trimmed by 7 bases and J by 5 bases, 10 bases remained unmatched. DNA for the CDR3: TGTGCCATCACCGACAGGGCGGTGGGTGAGACCCAGTACTTC. Its translation is CAITDRAVGETQYF.

The chain has TRBV20-1 and TRBJ1-5, with unresolved D. The germline V gene encodes CDR1 DFQATT and CDR2 SNEGSKA (reference sequence). This CDR3 has 14 amino acids. Trimming stripped 2 bases from V and 4 bases from J, with 12 bases between. The CDR3 region is CSARWPGKNQPQHF. As DNA, the CDR3 is TGCAGTGCTAGATGGCCAGGAAAAAATCAGCCCCAGCATTTT.

As DNA, the CDR3 is TGTGCCAGCAGCTTAGGACAGTACGAGCAGTACTTC. Encoded protein: CASSLGQYEQYF. The chain couples TRBV7-9 to TRBJ2-7; weak D call: TRBD1 (5 bases). Trimming shortened V by 1 base and J by 4 bases, and 5 bases separated the two germline ends. CDR1 and CDR2 from the germline V gene are SEHNR and FQNEAQ (reference sequence). The CDR3 runs 12 residues.

This clonotype is a singleton in its sample. The V call is TRBV15, the J call TRBJ1-2; D call uncertain. The CDR3 is made up of 15 amino acids. V gave up 4 bases and J gave up 0 bases, with 12 bases separating them. Germline V gene sequence: CDR1 LNHNV, CDR2 YYDKDF (reference sequence). The CDR3 spells CATSKLRGSNYGYTF. CDR3 DNA: TGTGCCACCAGCAAGTTGCGGGGATCTAACTATGGCTACACCTTC. Drawing the rest from reference TRBV15 and TRBJ1-2, the complete variable domain is DAMVIQNPRYQVTQFGKPVTLSCSQTLNHNVMYWYQQKSSQAPKLLFHYYDKDFNNEADTPDNFQSRRPNTSFCFLDIRSPGLGDTAMYLCATSKLRGSNYGYTFGSGTRLTVV.

This chain connects TRBV5-6 to TRBJ2-3; TRBD2 matches 11 bases. Per germline, CDR1 SGHDT and CDR2 YYEEEE. The CDR3 has 18 amino acids. The V gene end was trimmed by 4 bases and the J gene end by 2 bases; junction bases not matched to a gene: 12. CDR3 in amino acids: CASSPSDSSGGNTDTQYF. CDR3 nucleotides: TGTGCCAGCAGCCCTTCCGATTCTAGCGGGGGGAACACAGATACGCAGTATTTT.

This clonotype was counted only a few times. This chain links TRBV7-9 with TRBJ2-1; D might be TRBD2 (5 bases). V lost 0 bases and J 0 bases, leaving 9 bases between the germline ends. This CDR3 comprises 16 residues. Germline values: CDR1 SEHNR, CDR2 FQNEAQ (reference sequence). The CDR3 DNA follows: TGTGCCAGCAGCTTAGCCGGACTTAACTCCTACAATGAGCAGTTCTTC. Its translation is CASSLAGLNSYNEQFF.

Only a few counts were recorded for this clonotype. The rearrangement uses TRBV9 and TRBJ2-3; TRBD1 agrees at 9 bases. The germline V gene encodes CDR1 SGDLS and CDR2 YYNGEE. V lost 3 bases, J lost 4 bases, and 6 bases stayed unmatched. CDR3 length: 15 amino acids. The CDR3 DNA reads TGTGCCAGCAGCGCAACAGGGGGCTTTGCAGATACGCAGTATTTT. Translating gives CASSATGGFADTQYF.

This chain connects TRBV11-2 to TRBJ2-2; TRBD1 agrees at 8 bases. Trimming took 0 bases from V and 4 from J; bases not matched to a gene: 7. The CDR3 covers 17 residues. Germline values: CDR1 SGHAT, CDR2 FQNNGV. The CDR3: CASSLDFSGGGTGELFF. CDR3 nucleotides: TGTGCCAGCAGCTTAGATTTCTCAGGGGGCGGCACCGGGGAGCTGTTTTTT.

The CDR3 bases are TGTGCCAGCAGCTTCTTCGACAGGGGGAATCTAGATACGCAGTATTTT. Residues: CASSFFDRGNLDTQYF. The chain links TRBV7-9 to TRBJ2-3, with 9 positions matching TRBD1. The germline V gene encodes CDR1 SEHNR and CDR2 FQNEAQ (reference sequence). V dropped 3 bases and J dropped 5; count of bases not matched to a gene: 9. The CDR3 consists of 16 residues.

This clonotype was detected a few times. The chain has TRBV7-9 and TRBJ2-1; 8 bases line up with TRBD1. The ends lost 4 bases at V and 6 bases at J; junction bases unmatched: 5. The V gene's germline CDR1 is SEHNR and CDR2 FQNEAQ (reference sequence). This CDR3 has 14 amino acids. The CDR3 spells CASSSGGAGNEQFF. The CDR3, as DNA: TGTGCCAGCAGCTCAGGGGGCGCCGGCAATGAGCAGTTCTTC.

This clonotype appeared many times. J is TRBJ2-7 and V is TRBV28; 7 nucleotides line up with TRBD1. Germline CDR1 is MDHEN and CDR2 is SYDVKM. This CDR3 spans 14 amino acids. The V and J ends lost 6 bases and 2 bases, in that order; junction bases with no gene match: 7. This CDR3 reads CASSYRTGTYEQYF. Written as DNA, the CDR3 is TGTGCCAGCAGCTACAGGACAGGCACCTACGAGCAGTACTTC.